This TCR beta chain appears in the sequencing data of a study of shared clonotypes between healthy human individuals (dated by TCRdb to 2018 to 2021). As for the study more broadly: A couple of women and a few men aged 18 to 49 years were included in the cohort. For each donor, CD4 naive and CD4 memory were each run on three plates, CD8 naive on two plates, and CD8 memory on one plate. To increase sequencing depth and limit assay-specific biases, TCR repertoire library preparation and sequencing were carried out by different laboratories using diverse techniques. Blood TCR repertoires of a handful of healthy adults were deeply sequenced to estimate repertoire size and the extent of clonotype sharing between individuals. Each donor's leukapheresis produced roughly between roughly 0.85 and 9.5 billion PBMCs. Overall results and qualifications from the work: The genetic and exposure-history diversity represented was limited by the small number of donors. Pairwise subsampling led to the expectation that sequencing depth would affect the degree of clonotype sharing among donors. Even with the large sequencing depth, rarefaction of the sorted-subset datasets indicated that sequencing was incomplete. When several donors were compared, the shared fraction of clonotypes was approximately 5% for naive CD4, 3.5% to 4% for naive CD8, about 2.5% for memory CD4, and 0.3% to 0.5% for memory CD8. Clonotypes shared by all four sorted-subset donors showed higher generation probabilities than non-shared clonotypes. Naive subsets generally had larger estimated clonotype richness than memory subsets. Sampling was restricted to blood, and TCR repertoires in tissue are likely to differ from TCR repertoires in blood.

The donors were healthy, HIV-negative adults who had no recently reported acute infections or vaccinations. Every donor was a Caucasian adult residing in Nashville, Tennessee, USA. CD8 memory samples combined magnetically selected CD45RO+ cells with CCR7-negative CD45RA+ effector memory (TemRA) cells. Blood was obtained by leukapheresis, after which PBMCs were separated by Ficoll-Histopaque density gradient centrifugation and cryopreserved in liquid nitrogen vapor phase. Analytical flow cytometry was used to check the purity and quantity of every magnetically sorted T cell population. Genomic DNA was isolated from each sorted fraction and quantified by UV absorbance on a Nanodrop 2000c. This clone was recorded once. The target of this receptor is not known. No base quality information exists; no much larger clone differs at one position. Using the deep immunoSEQ assay, multiplex PCR amplified TCR CDR3 regions from genomic DNA. Genomic DNA extracted from each cell subset was distributed evenly over all wells of several immunoSEQ 96-well plates, and each plate served as one replicate. For sorted subsets, roughly 200 ng genomic DNA, equal to some 28,000 T cell genomes, was loaded into each replicate PCR. Purified libraries were quantified with a Qubit 3.0 fluorometer, sized on a Bioanalyzer 2100, and re-quantified with the KAPA Library Quantification kit. Each immunoSEQ 96-well plate was sequenced on its own single-read 150-cycle Illumina NextSeq 550 flow cell. As for the authors' bioinformatics: The immunoSEQ output contained only junctional sequences without quality scores, so filtering could not match that applied to full-length reads. To assign V/J genes and CDR3, sequences were annotated against IMGT germline references using PyIR, a Python wrapper for IgBLAST v1.9. Any read was removed if the V/J assignment was weak (E-value above 1e-6), the CDR3 was missing, or the read contained stop codons, out-of-frame junctions, or ambiguous translated residues. V3J clonotypes were defined as sequences sharing the same inferred V gene, J gene, and CDR3 amino acid sequence. Percentage overlap between repertoires was computed as shared unique clonotypes divided by the size of the smaller repertoire. Three approaches were used to assess repertoire richness: RTK rarefaction, the Chao1 estimator, and Recon v2.1 estimates of unobserved clonotypes. Generation probabilities were computed with OLGA for all TCRbeta clonotypes obtained by the gDNA method from a few donors. The immuneACCESS repertoire file appears here via TCRdb, limited to in-frame rearrangements. These files lack a portion of the clones; in checked studies, under half of the deficit traces to unresolved V genes, and the cause of the others is not known. V and J calls and clone size are as listed in that table; D and trimming were resolved from the DNA. Across this sample there are approximately 710,000 clones, with less than 95% seen only once. The biggest ten clones account for less than 40% of the sample.

Sequences were obtained from memory CD8+ T cells from PBMCs. The label giving this sample's cell subset or site can be read as: CD45RO+ cells pooled with CCR7-negative TemRA cells. The receptor was isolated from a man in his late teens or twenties in good health. Some clones in this sample may be carry-over from other donors' samples.

The CDR3 here reads CASSQPDVGDRDQETQYF. The DNA sequence follows: TGCGCCAGCAGTCAACCCGACGTCGGGGATAGGGACCAAGAGACCCAGTACTTC. The sequence is built from TRBV23-1 and TRBJ2-5; matching of 5 bases hints at TRBD2 as the D gene. TRBV23-1 is designated an ORF whose function remains uncertain. Deletion took 2 bases off V and 0 bases off J, with a span of 19 bases between the germline ends. CDR3 length: 18 amino acids, cysteine to phenylalanine. The CDR3 DNA has 54 bases and is translated from base 1.